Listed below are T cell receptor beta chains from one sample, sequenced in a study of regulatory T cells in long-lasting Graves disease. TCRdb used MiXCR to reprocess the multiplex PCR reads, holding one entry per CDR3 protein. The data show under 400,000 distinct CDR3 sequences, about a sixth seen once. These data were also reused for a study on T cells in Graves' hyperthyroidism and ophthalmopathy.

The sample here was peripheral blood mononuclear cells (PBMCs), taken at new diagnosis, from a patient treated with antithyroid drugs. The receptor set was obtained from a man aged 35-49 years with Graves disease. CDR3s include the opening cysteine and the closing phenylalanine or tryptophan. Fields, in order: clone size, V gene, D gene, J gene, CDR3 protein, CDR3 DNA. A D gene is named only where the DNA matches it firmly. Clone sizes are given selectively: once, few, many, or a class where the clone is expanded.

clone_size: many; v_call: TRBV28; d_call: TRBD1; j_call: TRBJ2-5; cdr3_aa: CASSPLGQGGQETQYF; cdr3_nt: TGTGCCAGCAGTCCCCTCGGACAGGGGGGTCAAGAGACCCAGTACTTC
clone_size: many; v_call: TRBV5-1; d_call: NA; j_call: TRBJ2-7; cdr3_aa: CASSQEAGAPSYEQYF; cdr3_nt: TGCGCCAGCAGCCAGGAGGCAGGGGCCCCTTCCTACGAGCAGTACTTC
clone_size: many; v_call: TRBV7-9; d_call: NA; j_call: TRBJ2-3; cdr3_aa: CASSLLDVTDTQYF; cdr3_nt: TGTGCCAGCAGCTTATTAGACGTCACAGATACGCAGTATTTT
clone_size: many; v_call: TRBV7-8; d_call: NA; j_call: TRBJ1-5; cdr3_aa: CASSLEGTVQPQHF; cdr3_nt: TGTGCCAGCAGCTTAGAAGGGACGGTTCAGCCCCAGCATTTT
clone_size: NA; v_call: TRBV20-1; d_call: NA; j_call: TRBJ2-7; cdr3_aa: CSAFKTGQPPYEQYF; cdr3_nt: TGCAGTGCTTTTAAAACGGGACAACCGCCCTACGAGCAGTACTTC
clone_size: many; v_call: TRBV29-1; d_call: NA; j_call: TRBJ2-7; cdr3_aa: CSVESGHSSSYEQYF; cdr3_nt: TGCAGCGTTGAATCGGGACACTCGAGCTCCTACGAGCAGTACTTC
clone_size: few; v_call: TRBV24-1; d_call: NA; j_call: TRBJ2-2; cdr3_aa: CATSDSDRPGELFF; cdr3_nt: TGTGCCACCAGTGACTCCGACAGGCCCGGGGAGCTGTTTTTT
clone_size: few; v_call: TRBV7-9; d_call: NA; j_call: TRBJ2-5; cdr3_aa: CASSLAARPQETQYF; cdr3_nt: TGTGCCAGCAGCTTAGCAGCCCGCCCCCAAGAGACCCAGTACTTC
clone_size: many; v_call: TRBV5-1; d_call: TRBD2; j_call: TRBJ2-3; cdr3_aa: CASGLGGITDTQYF; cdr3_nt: TGCGCCAGCGGGCTGGGGGGGATCACAGATACGCAGTATTTT
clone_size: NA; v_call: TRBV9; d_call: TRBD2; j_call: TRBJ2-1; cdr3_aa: CASSAAGLAYNEQFF; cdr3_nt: TGTGCCAGCAGCGCAGCGGGACTAGCCTACAATGAGCAGTTCTTC
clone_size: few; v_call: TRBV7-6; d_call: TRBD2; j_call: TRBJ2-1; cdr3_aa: CASSLGAGGNEQFF; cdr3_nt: TGTGCCAGCAGCTTAGGCGCGGGGGGCAATGAGCAGTTCTTC
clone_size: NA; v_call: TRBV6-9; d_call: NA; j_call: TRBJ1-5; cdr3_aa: CASSFSITGNQPQHF; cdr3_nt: TGTGCCAGCAGTTTTTCCATAACCGGCAATCAGCCCCAGCATTTT
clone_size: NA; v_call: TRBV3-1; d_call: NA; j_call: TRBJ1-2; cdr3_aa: CASSRTGSGYGYTF; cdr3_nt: TGTGCCAGCAGCCGAACCGGGAGCGGATATGGCTACACCTTC
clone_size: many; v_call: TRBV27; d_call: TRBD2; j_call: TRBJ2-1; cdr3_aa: CASRRLAGGINEQFF; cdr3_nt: TGTGCCAGCAGGAGACTAGCGGGGGGAATCAATGAGCAGTTCTTC
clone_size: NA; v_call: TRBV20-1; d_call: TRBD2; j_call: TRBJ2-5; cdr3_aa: CSARWTRGQETQYF; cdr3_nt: TGCAGTGCCCGATGGACTAGGGGACAAGAGACCCAGTACTTC
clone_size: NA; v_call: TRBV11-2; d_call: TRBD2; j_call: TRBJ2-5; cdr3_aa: CASRGLAGETQYF; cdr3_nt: TGTGCCAGCAGGGGACTAGCGGGGGAGACCCAGTACTTC
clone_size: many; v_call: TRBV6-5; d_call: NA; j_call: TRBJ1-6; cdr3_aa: CASSYEGSESPLHF; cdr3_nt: TGTGCCAGCAGTTACGAGGGGAGCGAGTCACCCCTCCACTTT
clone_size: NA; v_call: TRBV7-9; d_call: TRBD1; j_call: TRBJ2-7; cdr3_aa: CASSPAVRDRGRREQYF; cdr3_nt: TGTGCCAGCAGCCCCGCCGTTCGGGACAGGGGGCGCCGCGAGCAGTACTTC
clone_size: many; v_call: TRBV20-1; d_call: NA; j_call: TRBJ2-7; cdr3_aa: CSARRGATDEQYF; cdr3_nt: TGCAGTGCTAGAAGAGGAGCCACGGACGAGCAGTACTTC
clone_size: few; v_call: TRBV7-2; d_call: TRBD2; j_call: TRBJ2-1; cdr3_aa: CASSLLAASYNEQFF; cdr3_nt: TGTGCCAGCAGCCTACTAGCGGCTTCCTACAATGAGCAGTTCTTC
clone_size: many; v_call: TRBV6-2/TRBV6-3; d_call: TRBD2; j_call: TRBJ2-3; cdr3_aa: CASSGTGGPDTQYF; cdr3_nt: TGTGCCAGCAGTGGTACGGGGGGGCCTGATACGCAGTATTTT
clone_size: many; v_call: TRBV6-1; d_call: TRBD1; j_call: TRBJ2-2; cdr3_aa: CASRTDRARGGELFF; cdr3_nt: TGTGCCAGCAGGACCGACAGGGCGAGGGGCGGGGAGCTGTTTTTT
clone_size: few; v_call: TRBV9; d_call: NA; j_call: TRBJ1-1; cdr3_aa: CASSGDRRRNTEAFF; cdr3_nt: TGTGCCAGCAGCGGAGACCGACGGAGGAACACTGAAGCTTTCTTT
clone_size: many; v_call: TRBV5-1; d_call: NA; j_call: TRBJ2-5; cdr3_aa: CASSLGEVLQETQYF; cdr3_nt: TGCGCCAGCAGCTTGGGAGAGGTACTACAAGAGACCCAGTACTTC
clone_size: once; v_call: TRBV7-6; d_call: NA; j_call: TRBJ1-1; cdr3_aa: CASSLKLLGRLNTEAFF; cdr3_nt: TGTGCCAGCAGCCTTAAACTTCTGGGACGGTTGAACACTGAAGCTTTCTTT
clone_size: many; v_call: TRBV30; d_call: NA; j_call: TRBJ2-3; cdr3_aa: CAWSVYPFGRTDTQYF; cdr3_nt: TGTGCCTGGAGTGTATATCCCTTTGGGAGGACAGATACGCAGTATTTT
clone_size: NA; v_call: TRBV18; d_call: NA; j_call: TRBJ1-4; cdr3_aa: CASSLYRRVGEKLFF; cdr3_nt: TGTGCCAGCTCACTATACAGGAGGGTTGGTGAAAAACTGTTTTTT
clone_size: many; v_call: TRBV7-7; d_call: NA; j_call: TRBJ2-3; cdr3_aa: CARGLSTDTQYF; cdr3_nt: TGTGCCAGAGGGTTGAGCACAGATACGCAGTATTTT
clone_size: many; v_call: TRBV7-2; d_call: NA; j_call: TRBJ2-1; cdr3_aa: CASSLGLGDEQFF; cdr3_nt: TGTGCCAGCAGCTTAGGTCTGGGGGATGAGCAGTTCTTC
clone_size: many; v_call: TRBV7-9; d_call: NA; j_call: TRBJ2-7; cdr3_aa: CASSLSARYYEQYF; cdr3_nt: TGTGCCAGCAGCTTATCTGCCAGGTACTACGAGCAGTACTTC
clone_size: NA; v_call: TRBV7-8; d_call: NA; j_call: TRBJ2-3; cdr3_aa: CASSRWGTPPDTQYF; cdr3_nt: TGTGCCAGCAGCCGGTGGGGGACTCCCCCAGATACGCAGTATTTT
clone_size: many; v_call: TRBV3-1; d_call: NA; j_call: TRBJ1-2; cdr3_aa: CASSQAGHGYTF; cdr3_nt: TGTGCCAGCAGCCAAGCTGGCCATGGCTACACCTTC
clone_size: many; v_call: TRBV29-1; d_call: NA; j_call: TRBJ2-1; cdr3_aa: CSVDGGHVSYNEQFF; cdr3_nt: TGCAGCGTTGACGGGGGGCACGTTTCCTACAATGAGCAGTTCTTC
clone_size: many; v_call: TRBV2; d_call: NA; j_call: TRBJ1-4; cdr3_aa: CASAPGGPNEKLFF; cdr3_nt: TGTGCCAGTGCGCCGGGGGGTCCTAATGAAAAACTGTTTTTT
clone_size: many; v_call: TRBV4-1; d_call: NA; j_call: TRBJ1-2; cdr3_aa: CASSQVPHYGYTF; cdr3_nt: TGCGCCAGCAGCCAAGTTCCGCACTATGGCTACACCTTC
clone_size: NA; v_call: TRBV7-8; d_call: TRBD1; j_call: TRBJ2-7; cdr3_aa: CASSSYRGGYEQYF; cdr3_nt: TGTGCCAGCAGCTCATACAGGGGCGGCTACGAGCAGTACTTC
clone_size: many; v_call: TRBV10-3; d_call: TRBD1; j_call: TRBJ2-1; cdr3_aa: CAISGDSLAEQFF; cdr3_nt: TGTGCCATCAGTGGGGACAGCCTCGCCGAGCAGTTCTTC
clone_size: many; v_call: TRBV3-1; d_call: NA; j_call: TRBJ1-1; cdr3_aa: CASSHVENTEAFF; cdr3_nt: TGTGCCAGCAGCCACGTAGAGAACACTGAAGCTTTCTTT
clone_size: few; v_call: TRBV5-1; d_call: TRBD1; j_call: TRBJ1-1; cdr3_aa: CASSLSISGGAGSNTEAFF; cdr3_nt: TGCGCCAGTAGCCTATCCATCTCAGGGGGCGCGGGCTCGAACACTGAAGCTTTCTTT
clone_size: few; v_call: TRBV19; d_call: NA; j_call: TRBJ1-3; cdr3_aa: CASSIVRTDSGNTIYF; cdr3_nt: TGTGCCAGTAGTATAGTACGGACAGATTCTGGAAACACCATATATTTT
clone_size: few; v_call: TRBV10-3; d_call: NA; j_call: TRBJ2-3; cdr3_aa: CAISTYRADTQYF; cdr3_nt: TGTGCCATCAGCACTTACAGGGCAGATACGCAGTATTTT
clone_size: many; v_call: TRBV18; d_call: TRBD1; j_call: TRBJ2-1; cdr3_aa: CASSPGQGDNNEQFF; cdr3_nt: TGTGCCAGCTCACCCGGACAGGGGGACAACAATGAGCAGTTCTTC
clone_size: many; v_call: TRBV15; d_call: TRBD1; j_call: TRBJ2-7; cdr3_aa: CATSLRTGSYEQYF; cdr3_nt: TGTGCCACCAGCTTACGGACAGGGAGCTACGAGCAGTACTTC
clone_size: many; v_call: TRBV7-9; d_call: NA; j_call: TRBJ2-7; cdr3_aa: CASSQGGGGSYEQYF; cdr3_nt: TGTGCCAGCAGTCAGGGGGGCGGGGGCTCCTACGAGCAGTACTTC
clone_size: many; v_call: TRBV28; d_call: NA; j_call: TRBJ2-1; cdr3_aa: CASSGVREQFF; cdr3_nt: TGTGCCAGCAGCGGGGTCAGAGAGCAGTTCTTC